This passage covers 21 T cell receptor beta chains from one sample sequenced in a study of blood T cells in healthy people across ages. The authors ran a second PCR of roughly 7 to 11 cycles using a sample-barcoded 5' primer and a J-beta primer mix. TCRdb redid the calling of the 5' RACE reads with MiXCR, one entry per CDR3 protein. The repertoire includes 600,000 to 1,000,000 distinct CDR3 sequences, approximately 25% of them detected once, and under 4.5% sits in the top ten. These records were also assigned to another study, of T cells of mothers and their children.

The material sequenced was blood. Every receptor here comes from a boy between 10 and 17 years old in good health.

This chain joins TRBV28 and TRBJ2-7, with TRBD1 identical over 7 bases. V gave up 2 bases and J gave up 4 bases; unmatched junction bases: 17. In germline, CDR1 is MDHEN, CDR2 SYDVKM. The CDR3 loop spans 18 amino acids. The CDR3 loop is CASSLDLEQGKGRYEQYF. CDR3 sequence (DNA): TGTGCCAGCAGTTTAGATCTAGAACAGGGGAAGGGACGGTACGAGCAGTACTTC.

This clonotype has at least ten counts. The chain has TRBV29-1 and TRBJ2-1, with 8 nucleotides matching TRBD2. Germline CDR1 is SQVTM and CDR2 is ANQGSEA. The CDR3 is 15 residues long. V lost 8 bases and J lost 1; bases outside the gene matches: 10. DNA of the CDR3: TGCAGCCTCGGACCACTAGCGGAGTCCTACAATGAGCAGTTCTTC. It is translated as CSLGPLAESYNEQFF.

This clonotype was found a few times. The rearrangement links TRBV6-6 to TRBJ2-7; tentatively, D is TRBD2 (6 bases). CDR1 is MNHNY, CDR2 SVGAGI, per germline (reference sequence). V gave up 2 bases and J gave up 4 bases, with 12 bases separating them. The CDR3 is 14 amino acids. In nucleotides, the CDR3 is TGTGCCAGCAGTTACGGGGGGTCCTTGTACGAGCAGTACTTC. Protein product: CASSYGGSLYEQYF.

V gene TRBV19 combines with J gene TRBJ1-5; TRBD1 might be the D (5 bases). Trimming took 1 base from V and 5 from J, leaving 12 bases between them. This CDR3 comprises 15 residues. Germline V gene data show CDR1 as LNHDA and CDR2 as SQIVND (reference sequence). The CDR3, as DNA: TGTGCCAGTAGTATAGTGGAGGGACGGGATCAGCCCCAGCATTTT. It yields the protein CASSIVEGRDQPQHF. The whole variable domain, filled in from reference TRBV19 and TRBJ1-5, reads DGGITQSPKYLFRKEGQNVTLSCEQNLNHDAMYWYRQDPGQGLRLIYYSQIVNDFQKGDIAEGYSVSREKKESFPLTVTSAQKNPTAFYLCASSIVEGRDQPQHFGDGTRLSIL.

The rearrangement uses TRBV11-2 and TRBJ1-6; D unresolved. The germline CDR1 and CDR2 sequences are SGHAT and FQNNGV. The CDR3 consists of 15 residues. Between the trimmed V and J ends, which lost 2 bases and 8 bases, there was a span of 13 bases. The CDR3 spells CASSLFSRTDSPLHF. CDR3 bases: TGTGCCAGCAGCTTATTCTCCAGGACTGATTCACCCCTCCACTTT.

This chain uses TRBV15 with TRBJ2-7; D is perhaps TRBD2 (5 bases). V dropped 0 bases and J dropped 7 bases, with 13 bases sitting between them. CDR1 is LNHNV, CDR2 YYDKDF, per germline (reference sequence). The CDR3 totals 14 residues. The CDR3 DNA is TGTGCCACCAGCAGAGATTTCGAGGGTCGGGAGCAGTACTTC. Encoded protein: CATSRDFEGREQYF. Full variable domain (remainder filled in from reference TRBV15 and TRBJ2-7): DAMVIQNPRYQVTQFGKPVTLSCSQTLNHNVMYWYQQKSSQAPKLLFHYYDKDFNNEADTPDNFQSRRPNTSFCFLDIRSPGLGDTAMYLCATSRDFEGREQYFGPGTRLTVT.

The CDR3 sequence is CASIFGLGNTGELFF. The CDR3 coding sequence is TGTGCCAGCATCTTCGGTCTGGGAAACACCGGGGAGCTGTTTTTT. The rearrangement links TRBV2 to TRBJ2-2; D uncertain. The CDR3 sequence is 15 residues long. The V gene's germline CDR1 is SNHLY and CDR2 FYNNEI. The V gene lost 7 bases and the J gene lost 2 bases, with 14 bases spanning the gap.

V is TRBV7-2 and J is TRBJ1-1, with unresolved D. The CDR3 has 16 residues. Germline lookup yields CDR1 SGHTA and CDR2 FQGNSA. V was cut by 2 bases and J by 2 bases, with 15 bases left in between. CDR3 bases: TGTGCCAGCAGCTTATGGGGATCTGGGTTTAACACTGAAGCTTTCTTT. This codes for CASSLWGSGFNTEAFF.

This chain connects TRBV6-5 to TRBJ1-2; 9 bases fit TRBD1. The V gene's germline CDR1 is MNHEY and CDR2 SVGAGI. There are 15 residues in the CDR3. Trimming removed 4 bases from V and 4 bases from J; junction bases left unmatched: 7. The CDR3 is CASSFPGQGIYGYTF. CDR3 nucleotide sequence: TGTGCCAGCAGTTTCCCGGGACAGGGTATCTATGGCTACACCTTC.

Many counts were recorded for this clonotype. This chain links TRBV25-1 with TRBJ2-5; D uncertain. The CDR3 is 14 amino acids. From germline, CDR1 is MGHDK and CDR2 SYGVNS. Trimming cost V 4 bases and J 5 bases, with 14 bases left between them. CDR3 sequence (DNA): TGTGCCAGCAGTGGCTTACAGCTTACGGAGACCCAGTACTTC. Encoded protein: CASSGLQLTETQYF. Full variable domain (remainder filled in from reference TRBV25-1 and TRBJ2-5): EADIYQTPRYLVIGTGKKITLECSQTMGHDKMYWYQQDPGMELHLIHYSYGVNSTEKGDLSSESTVSRIRTEHFPLTLESARPSHTSQYLCASSGLQLTETQYFGPGTRLLVL.

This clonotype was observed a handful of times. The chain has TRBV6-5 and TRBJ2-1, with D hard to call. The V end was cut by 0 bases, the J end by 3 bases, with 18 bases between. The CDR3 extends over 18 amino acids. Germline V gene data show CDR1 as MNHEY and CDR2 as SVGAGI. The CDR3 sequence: CASSYSSGGDTFYNEQFF. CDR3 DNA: TGTGCCAGCAGTTACTCGTCGGGCGGAGACACCTTCTACAATGAGCAGTTCTTC.

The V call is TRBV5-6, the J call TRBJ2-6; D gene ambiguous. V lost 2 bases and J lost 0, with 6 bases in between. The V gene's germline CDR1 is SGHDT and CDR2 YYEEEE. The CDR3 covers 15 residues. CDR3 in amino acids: CASSFTTSGANVLTF. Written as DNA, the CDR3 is TGTGCCAGCAGCTTTACTACCTCTGGGGCCAACGTCCTGACTTTC.

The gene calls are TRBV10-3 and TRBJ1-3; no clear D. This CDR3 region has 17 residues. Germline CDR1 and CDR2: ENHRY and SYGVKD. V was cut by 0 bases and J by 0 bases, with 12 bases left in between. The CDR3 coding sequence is TGTGCCATCAGTGAGTCGGGTGGACTCCTCTCTGGAAACACCATATATTTT. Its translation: CAISESGGLLSGNTIYF.

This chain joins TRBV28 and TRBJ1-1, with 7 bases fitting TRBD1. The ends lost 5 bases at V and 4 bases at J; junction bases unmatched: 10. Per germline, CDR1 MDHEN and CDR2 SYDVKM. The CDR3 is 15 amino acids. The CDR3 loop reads CASSPGTVGTTEAFF. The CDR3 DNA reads TGTGCCAGCAGTCCAGGGACAGTGGGGACCACTGAAGCTTTCTTT.

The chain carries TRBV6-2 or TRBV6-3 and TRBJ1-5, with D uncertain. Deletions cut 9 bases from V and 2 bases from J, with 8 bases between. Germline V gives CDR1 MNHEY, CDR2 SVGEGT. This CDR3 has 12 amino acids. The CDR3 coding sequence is TGTGCCAGTACCCAGGGCAATCAGCCCCAGCATTTT. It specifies CASTQGNQPQHF.

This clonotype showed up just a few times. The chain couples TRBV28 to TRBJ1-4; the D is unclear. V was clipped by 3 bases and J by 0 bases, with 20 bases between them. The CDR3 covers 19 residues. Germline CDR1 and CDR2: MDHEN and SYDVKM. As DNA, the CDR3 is TGTGCCAGCAGTTTCTTCTCAGTCATCAGAATACCAACTAATGAAAAACTGTTTTTT. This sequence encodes CASSFFSVIRIPTNEKLFF.

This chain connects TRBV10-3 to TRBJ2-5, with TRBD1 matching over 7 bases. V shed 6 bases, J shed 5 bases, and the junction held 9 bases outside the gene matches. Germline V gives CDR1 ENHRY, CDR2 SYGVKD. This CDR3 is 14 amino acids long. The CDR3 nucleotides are TGTGCCATCAGCCCCGGGACAGTATGGGAGACCCAGTACTTC. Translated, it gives CAISPGTVWETQYF.

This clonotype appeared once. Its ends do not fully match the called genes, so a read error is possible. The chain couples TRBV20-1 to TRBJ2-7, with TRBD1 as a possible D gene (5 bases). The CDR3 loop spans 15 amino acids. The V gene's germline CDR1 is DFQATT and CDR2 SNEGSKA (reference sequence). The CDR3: CGARDPLTDSYEQYF. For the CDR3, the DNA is TGCGGTGCTAGAGATCCCCTGACAGACTCCTACGAGCAGTACTTC.

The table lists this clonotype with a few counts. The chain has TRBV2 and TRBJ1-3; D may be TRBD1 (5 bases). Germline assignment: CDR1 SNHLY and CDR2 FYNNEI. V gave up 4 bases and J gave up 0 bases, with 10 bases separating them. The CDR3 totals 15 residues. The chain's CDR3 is CASSVTGSSGNTIYF. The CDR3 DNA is TGTGCCAGCAGTGTAACAGGATCCTCTGGAAACACCATATATTTT.

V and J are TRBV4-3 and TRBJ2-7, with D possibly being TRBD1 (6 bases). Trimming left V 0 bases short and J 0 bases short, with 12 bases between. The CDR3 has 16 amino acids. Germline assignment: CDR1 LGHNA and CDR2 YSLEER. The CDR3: CASSQDPTGNSYEQYF. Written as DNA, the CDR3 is TGCGCCAGCAGCCAAGATCCTACAGGGAACTCCTACGAGCAGTACTTC.

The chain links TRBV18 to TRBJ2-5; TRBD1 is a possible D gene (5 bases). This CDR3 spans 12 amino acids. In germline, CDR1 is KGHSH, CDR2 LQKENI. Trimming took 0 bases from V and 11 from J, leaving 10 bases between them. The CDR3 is CASSPPEGAQYF. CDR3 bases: TGTGCCAGCTCACCACCGGAAGGGGCGCAGTACTTC.